One TCR beta chain is described in this entry. Method: immunoSEQ multiplex PCR; TCRdb's copy keeps in-frame clones and lacks some. The repertoire includes 110,000 to 150,000 clones, about 92% of them detected once, and more than 0.8% sits in the top ten. The CDR3 consists of 14 residues. Germline assignment: CDR1 SGDLS and CDR2 YYNGEE. With V trimmed by 0 bases and J by 4 bases, 2 bases remained unmatched. The sample comes from a study of T cell responses to AZD1222 COVID-19 vaccine. The rearrangement uses TRBV9 and TRBJ2-3; the match to TRBD2 covers 7 bases. Sequenced here: peripheral blood, sampled on day 0 of MenACWY control vaccination. The origin of this receptor is an adult in good health. The CDR3 nucleotides are TGTGCCAGCAGCGTAGTCGGGAGGTCAGATACGCAGTATTTT. Translated: CASSVVGRSDTQYF. Combining the CDR3 with reference TRBV9 and TRBJ2-3 gives the whole variable domain DSGVTQTPKHLITATGQRVTLRCSPRSGDLSVYWYQQSLDQGLQFLIQYYNGEERAKGNILERFSAQQFPDLHSELNLSSLELGDSALYFCASSVVGRSDTQYFGPGTRLTVL.